This TCR beta chain was obtained from a study of brain T cells in children with intractable seizures. Study findings and constraints: Pre-surgery blood may have been undersampled, hiding some clones. HCMV serostatus was not known, and viral specificity came from CDR3 similarity only. Each case's top public CDR3 resembled known HCMV, EBV or influenza A CDR3s.

Remarks on this clone: Antigen specificity is unknown. Because the CDR3's place on the DNA is in doubt, the DNA is left out and the CDR3 is given as listed by TCRdb.

Only cases whose brain tissue showed the highest T cell transcript signatures were sequenced. Before surgery, patients took at least one anti-epileptic drug. Generated by immunoSEQ multiplex PCR, the TCRdb table keeps only in-frame clones and is missing some. The sample records more than 7,500 clones, about 73% being singletons. The CDR3 is 16 residues long, ends included. This TCR came from a boy in the first two years of life with tuberous sclerosis and intractable seizures. Sequenced here: resected brain tissue, sampled at surgery. V and J are TRBV12-2 and TRBJ2-7. TRBV12-2 is flagged as a pseudogene. The CDR3 sequence is CASRLVVGMGTYEQYF.